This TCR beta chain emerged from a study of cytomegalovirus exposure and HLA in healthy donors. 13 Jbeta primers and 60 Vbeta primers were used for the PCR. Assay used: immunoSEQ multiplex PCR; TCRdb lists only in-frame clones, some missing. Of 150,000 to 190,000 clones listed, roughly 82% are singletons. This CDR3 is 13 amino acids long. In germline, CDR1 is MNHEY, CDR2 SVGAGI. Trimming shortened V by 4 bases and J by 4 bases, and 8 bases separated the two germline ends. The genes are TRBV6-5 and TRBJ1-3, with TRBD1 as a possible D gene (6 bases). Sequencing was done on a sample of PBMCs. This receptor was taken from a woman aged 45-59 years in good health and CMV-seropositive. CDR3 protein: CASSSGVGNTIYF. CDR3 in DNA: TGTGCCAGCAGTTCAGGGGTGGGAAACACCATATATTTT.